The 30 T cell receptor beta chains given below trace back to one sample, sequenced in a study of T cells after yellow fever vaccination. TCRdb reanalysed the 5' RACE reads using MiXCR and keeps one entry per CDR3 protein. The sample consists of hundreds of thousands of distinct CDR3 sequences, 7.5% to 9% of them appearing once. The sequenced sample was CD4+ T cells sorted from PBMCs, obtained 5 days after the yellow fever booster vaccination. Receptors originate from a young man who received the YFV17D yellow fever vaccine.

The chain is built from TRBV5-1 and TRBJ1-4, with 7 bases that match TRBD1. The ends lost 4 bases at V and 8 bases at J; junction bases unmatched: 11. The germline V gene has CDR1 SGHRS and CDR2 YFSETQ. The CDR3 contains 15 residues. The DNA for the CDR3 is TGCGCCAGCAGCCCTAATCTACAGGGGAGGGAAAAACTGTTTTTT. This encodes CASSPNLQGREKLFF.

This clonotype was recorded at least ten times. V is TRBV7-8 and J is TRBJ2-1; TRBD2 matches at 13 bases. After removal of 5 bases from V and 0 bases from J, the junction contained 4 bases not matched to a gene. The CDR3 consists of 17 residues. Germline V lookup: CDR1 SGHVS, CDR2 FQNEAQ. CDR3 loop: CASSRRLAGGSYNEQFF. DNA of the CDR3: TGTGCCAGCAGCCGCAGACTAGCGGGGGGCTCCTACAATGAGCAGTTCTTC.

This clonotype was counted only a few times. The CDR3 DNA follows: TGTGCCAGCAGCGTAGAGGCAGTCTCTGGAAACACCATATATTTT. This encodes CASSVEAVSGNTIYF. This chain links TRBV9 with TRBJ1-3; no definite D call. Germline CDR1 SGDLS, CDR2 YYNGEE. The CDR3 runs to 15 residues. V lost 0 bases and J 0 bases, leaving 7 bases between the germline ends. The variable domain in full, with the rest retrieved from reference TRBV9 and TRBJ1-3, is DSGVTQTPKHLITATGQRVTLRCSPRSGDLSVYWYQQSLDQGLQFLIQYYNGEERAKGNILERFSAQQFPDLHSELNLSSLELGDSALYFCASSVEAVSGNTIYFGEGSWLTVV.

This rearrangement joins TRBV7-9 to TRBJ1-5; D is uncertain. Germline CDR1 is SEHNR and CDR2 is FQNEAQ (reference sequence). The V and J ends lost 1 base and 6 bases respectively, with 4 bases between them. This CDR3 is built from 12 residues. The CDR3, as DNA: TGTGCCAGCAGCTTAGAGTCTCAGCCCCAGCATTTT. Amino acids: CASSLESQPQHF.

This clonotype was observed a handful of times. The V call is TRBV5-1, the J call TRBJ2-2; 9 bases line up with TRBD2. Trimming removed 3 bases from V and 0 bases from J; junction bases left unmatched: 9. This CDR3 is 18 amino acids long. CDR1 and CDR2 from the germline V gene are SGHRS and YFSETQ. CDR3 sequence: CASSSGLALGSNTGELFF. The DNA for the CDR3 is TGCGCCAGCAGCTCTGGACTAGCGTTGGGGTCGAACACCGGGGAGCTGTTTTTT.

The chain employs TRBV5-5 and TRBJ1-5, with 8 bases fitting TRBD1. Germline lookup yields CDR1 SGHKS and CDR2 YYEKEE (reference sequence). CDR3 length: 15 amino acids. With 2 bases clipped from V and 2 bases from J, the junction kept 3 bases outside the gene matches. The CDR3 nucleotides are TGTGCCAGCAGCTTCCAGACAGGGGGCAATCAGCCCCAGCATTTT. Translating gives CASSFQTGGNQPQHF.

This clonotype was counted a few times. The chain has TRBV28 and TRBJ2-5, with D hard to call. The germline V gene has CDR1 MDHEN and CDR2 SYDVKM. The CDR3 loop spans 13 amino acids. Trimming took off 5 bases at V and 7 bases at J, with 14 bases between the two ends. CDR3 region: CASSLPRFRTQYF. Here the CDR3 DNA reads TGTGCCAGCAGTCTACCTAGATTTAGGACCCAGTACTTC.

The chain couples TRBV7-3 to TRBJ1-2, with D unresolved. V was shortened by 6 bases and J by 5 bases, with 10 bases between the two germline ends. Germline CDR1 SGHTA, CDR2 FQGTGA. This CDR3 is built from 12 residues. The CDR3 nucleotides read TGTGCCAGCAGTCTGGACGGGTATGGCTACACCTTC. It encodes CASSLDGYGYTF.

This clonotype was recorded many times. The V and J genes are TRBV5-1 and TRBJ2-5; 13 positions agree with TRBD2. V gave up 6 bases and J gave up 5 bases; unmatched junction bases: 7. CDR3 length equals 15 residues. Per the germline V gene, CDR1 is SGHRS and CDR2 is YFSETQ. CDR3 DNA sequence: TGCGCCAGCACGCAAACGGGACTAGCGGGGGAGACCCAGTACTTC. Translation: CASTQTGLAGETQYF.

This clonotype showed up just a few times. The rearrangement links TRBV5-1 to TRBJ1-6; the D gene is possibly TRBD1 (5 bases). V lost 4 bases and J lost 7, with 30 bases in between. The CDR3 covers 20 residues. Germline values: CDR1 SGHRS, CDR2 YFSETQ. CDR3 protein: CASSRGVRDLSIHPNSPLHF. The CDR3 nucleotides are TGCGCCAGCAGCCGGGGGGTCCGGGACTTGTCTATCCACCCCAATTCACCCCTCCACTTT.

As DNA, the CDR3 is TGTGCCAGCAGCCGACGGAACGACTACGAGCAGTACTTC. This encodes CASSRRNDYEQYF. The V gene is TRBV3-1, the J gene TRBJ2-7, with D uncertain. Germline V lookup: CDR1 LGHDT, CDR2 YNNKEL (reference sequence). The V end lost 4 bases, the J end lost 3 bases, and 10 bases lay between the germline ends. The CDR3 consists of 13 residues.

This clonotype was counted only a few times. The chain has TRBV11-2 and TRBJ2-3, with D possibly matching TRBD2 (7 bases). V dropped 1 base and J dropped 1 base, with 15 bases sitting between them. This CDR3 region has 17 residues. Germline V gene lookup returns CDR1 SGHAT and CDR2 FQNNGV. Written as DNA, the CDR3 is TGTGCCAGCAGCTTAGGGACGGGGGGCCCGGGCACAGATACGCAGTATTTT. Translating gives CASSLGTGGPGTDTQYF.

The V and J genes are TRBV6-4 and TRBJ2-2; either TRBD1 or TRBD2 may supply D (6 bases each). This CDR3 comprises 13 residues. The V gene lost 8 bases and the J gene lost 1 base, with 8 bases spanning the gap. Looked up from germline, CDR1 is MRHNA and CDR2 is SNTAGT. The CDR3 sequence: CASGGLNTGELFF. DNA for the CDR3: TGTGCCAGCGGGGGGCTGAACACCGGGGAGCTGTTTTTT.

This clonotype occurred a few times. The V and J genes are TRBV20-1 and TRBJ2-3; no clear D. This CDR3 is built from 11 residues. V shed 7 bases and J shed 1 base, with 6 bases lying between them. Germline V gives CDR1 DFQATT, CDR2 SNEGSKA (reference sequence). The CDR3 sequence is CSGSGTDTQYF. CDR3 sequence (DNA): TGCAGTGGGAGCGGCACAGATACGCAGTATTTT.

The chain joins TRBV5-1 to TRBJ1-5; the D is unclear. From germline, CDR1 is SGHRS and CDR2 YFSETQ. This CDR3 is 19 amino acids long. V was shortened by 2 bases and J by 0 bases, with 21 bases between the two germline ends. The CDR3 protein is CASSFVRRRKLCSNQPQHF. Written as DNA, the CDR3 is TGCGCCAGCAGCTTTGTCCGAAGAAGGAAGTTATGTAGCAATCAGCCCCAGCATTTT.

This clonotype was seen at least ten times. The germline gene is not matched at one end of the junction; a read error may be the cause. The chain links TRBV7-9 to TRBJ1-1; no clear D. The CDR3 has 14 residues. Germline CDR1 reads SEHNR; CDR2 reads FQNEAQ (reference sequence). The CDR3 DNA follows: TGTGCCAGCATCTTATCGGGGAGCAACACTGAAGCTTTCTTT. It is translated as CASILSGSNTEAFF.

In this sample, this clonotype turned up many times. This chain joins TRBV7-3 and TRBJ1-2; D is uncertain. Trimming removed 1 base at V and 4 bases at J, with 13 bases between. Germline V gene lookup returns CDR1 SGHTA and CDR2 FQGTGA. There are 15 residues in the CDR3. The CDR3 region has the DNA TGTGCCAGCAGCTTAAAGGCAGGTCACTTCTATGGCTACACCTTC. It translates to CASSLKAGHFYGYTF.

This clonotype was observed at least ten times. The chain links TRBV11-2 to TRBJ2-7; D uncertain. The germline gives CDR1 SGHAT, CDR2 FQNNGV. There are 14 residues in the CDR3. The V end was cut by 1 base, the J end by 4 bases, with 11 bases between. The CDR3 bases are TGTGCCAGCAGCTTAGTAACCCCTCGGTACGAGCAGTACGTC. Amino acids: CASSLVTPRYEQYV.

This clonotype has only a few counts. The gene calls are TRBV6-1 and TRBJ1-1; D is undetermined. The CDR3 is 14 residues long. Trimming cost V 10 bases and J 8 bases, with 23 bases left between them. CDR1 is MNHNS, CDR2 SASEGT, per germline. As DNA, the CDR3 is TGTGCCATCAAACGAGGTGTGGAGATCCCAGAAGCTTTCTTT. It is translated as CAIKRGVEIPEAFF.

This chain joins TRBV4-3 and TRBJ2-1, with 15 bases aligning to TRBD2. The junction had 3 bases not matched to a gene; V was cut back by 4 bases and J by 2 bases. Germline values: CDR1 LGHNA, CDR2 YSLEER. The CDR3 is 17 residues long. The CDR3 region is CASSRTSGGAPYNEQFF. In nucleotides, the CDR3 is TGCGCCAGCAGCCGGACTAGCGGGGGGGCTCCCTACAATGAGCAGTTCTTC.

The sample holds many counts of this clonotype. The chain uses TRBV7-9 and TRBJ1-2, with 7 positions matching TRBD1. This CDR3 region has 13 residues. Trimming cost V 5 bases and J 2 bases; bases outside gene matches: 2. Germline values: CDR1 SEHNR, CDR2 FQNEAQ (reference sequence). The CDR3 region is CASSLRGNYGYTF. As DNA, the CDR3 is TGTGCCAGCAGCCTCAGGGGGAACTATGGCTACACCTTC.

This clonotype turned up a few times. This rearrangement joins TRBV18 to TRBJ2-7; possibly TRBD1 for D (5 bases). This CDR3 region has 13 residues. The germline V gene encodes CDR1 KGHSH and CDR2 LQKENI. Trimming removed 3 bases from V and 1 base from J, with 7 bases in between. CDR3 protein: CASSPDKSYEQYV. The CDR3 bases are TGTGCCAGCTCACCGGACAAGTCCTACGAGCAGTACGTC.

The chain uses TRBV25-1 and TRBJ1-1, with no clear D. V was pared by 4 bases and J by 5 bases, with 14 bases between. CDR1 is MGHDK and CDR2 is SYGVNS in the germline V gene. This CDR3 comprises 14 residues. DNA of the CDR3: TGTGCCAGCAGTGTCTCCGGCCCGGGGACTGAAGCTTTCTTT. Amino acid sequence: CASSVSGPGTEAFF.

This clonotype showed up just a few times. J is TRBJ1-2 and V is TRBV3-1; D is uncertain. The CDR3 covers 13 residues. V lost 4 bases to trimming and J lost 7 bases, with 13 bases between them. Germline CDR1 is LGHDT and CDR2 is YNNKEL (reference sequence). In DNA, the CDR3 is TGTGCCAGCAGCCCTCAAGAGGCGCGTGGCTACACCTTC. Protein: CASSPQEARGYTF.

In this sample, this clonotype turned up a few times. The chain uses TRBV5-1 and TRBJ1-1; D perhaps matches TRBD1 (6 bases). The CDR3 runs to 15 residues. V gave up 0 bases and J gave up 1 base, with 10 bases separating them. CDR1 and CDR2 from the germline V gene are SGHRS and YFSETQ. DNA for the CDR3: TGCGCCAGCAGCTTGGACGGACAGCCGAACACTGAAGCTTTCTTT. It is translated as CASSLDGQPNTEAFF.

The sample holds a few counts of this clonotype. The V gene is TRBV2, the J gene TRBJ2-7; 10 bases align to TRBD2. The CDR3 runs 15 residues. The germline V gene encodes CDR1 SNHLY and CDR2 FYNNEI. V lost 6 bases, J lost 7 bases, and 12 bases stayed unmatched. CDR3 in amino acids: CASSETSSGGWEQYV. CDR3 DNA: TGTGCCAGCAGCGAGACCTCTAGCGGGGGCTGGGAGCAGTACGTC.

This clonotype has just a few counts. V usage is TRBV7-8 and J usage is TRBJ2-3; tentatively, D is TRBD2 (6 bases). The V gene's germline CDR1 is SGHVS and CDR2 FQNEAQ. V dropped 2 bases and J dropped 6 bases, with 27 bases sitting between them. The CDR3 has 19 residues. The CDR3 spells CASSLNFRAGSLAADTQYF. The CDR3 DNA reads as TGTGCCAGCAGCTTAAATTTTAGGGCGGGGTCTCTGGCGGCGGATACGCAGTATTTT.

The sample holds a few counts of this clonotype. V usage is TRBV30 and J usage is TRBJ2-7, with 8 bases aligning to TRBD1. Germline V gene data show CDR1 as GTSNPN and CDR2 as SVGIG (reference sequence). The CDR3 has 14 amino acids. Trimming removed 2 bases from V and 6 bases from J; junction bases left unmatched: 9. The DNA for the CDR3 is TGTGCCTGGAGTCCGGACAGGGTTGTATCCGAGCAGTACTTC. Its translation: CAWSPDRVVSEQYF.

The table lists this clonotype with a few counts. CDR3 in amino acids: CASSLIGGGYTF. The DNA of the CDR3 is TGTGCCAGCAGCCTAATAGGGGGTGGCTACACCTTC. This rearrangement joins TRBV9 to TRBJ1-2; TRBD1 is a possible D gene (6 bases). V gave up 4 bases and J gave up 7 bases, with 11 bases separating them. From germline, CDR1 is SGDLS and CDR2 YYNGEE. The CDR3 totals 12 residues.

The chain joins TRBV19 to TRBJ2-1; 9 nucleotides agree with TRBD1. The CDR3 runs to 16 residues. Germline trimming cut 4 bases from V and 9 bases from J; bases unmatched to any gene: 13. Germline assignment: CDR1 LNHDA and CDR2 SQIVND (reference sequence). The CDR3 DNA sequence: TGTGCCAGTAGTAGGCGGGACAGGGCTTTTGGGGGTGAGCAGTTCTTC. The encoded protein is CASSRRDRAFGGEQFF.